Listed here is a single T cell receptor beta chain. Its antigen remains unknown. The junction differs from germline at one of its ends, possibly a read error. Here immunoSEQ multiplex PCR was the method, and the copy in TCRdb shows in-frame clones only, minus some. The table has about 190,000 clones, 66% seen once. The CDR3 has 15 residues. These data belong to a study of shared clonotypes between healthy human individuals. General study findings and limits: Non-shared clonotypes had lower generation probabilities than those shared by all four donors.

Sequenced input: memory CD4+ T cells sorted from blood. As for subset: CD45RA-negative fraction. The gene calls are TRBV5-3 and TRBJ2-3; TRBD2 is a possible D gene (5 bases). TRBV5-3 is recorded as an ORF, its role being uncertain. This TCR derives from a man aged 25-45 years in good health. The CDR3 here is CASSLAQRGGDTQYF. As DNA, the CDR3 is TGTGCCAGCAGCTTGGCGCAGAGAGGAGGAGATACGCAGTATTTT.